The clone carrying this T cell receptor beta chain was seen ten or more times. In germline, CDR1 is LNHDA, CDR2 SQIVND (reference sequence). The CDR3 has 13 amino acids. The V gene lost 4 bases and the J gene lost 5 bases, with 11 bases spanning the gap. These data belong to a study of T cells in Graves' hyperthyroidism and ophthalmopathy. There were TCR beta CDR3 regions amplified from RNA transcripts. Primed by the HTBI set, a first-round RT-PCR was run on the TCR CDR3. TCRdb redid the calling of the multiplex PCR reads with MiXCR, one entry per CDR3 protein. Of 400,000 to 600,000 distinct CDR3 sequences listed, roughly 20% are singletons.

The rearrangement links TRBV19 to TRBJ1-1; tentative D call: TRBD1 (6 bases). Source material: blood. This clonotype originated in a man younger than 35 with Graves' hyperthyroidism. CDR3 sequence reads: CASSNGGGTEAFF. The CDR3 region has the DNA TGTGCCAGTAGTAACGGAGGGGGAACTGAAGCTTTCTTT.